The source of this T cell receptor beta chain is a study of OX40 agonist ivuxolimab in advanced cancers. Across the whole study: Three dose-escalation patients had partial responses: one with hepatocellular carcinoma and two with cutaneous melanoma.

In regard to this clone: Its antigen remains unidentified.

The study's findings and limits: People who partly responded at 0.1-3.0 mg/kg had some of the least clonal expansion seen.

Using immunoSEQ multiplex PCR, the repertoire was profiled, and TCRdb retains in-frame clones only, with some absent. Of 60,000 or so clones in the sample, roughly 85% were seen once. This CDR3 contains 14 residues. CDR1 and CDR2 from the germline V gene are MNHNS and SASEGT. V was pared by 11 bases and J by 9 bases, with 23 bases between. The sequences come from CD4+ or CD8+ T cells sorted from blood, collected in a trial of the OX40 agonist ivuxolimab. The chain couples TRBV6-1 to TRBJ2-1, with D perhaps given as TRBD1 or TRBD2 (5 bases each). This receptor was taken from an adult with an advanced solid tumor such as melanoma, head and neck, liver or kidney cancer. This chain's CDR3 is CAGRTGTVSGEQFF. DNA of the CDR3: TGTGCCGGCCGAACCGGGACCGTGTCAGGTGAGCAGTTCTTC.